Following are 27 T cell receptor beta chains from one sample sequenced in a study of shared clonotypes between healthy human individuals. Sequenced by immunoSEQ multiplex PCR; TCRdb stores in-frame clones only, minus some. The sample contains about 1.9 million clones, 90% to 95% of which appear only once. Terminally differentiated effector memory CD45RA+ cells were left out of the naive CD8 fraction, which was CD45RO-negative and positively selected for CCR7. The specimen was naive CD8+ T cells from PBMCs. These receptors originate from a man aged 18 to 29 in good health. Some clones in this sample may be carry-over from other donors' samples.

This chain links TRBV6-6 with TRBJ2-3; D is unresolved. The CDR3 has 13 residues. With 0 bases removed from V and 5 bases from J, the gap between germline ends came to 6 bases. Germline-derived CDR1 and CDR2 are MNHNY and SVGAGI (reference sequence). The CDR3 loop reads CASSYSKKDTQYF. In DNA form, the CDR3 reads TGTGCCAGCAGTTACTCCAAGAAAGATACGCAGTATTTT.

In regard to this clone: The sample carries other DNA sequences with the same CDR3. The CDR3 region is CASSVGASGTDTQYF. The CDR3 DNA reads as TGTGCCAGCAGCGTTGGGGCTAGCGGCACAGATACGCAGTATTTT. The gene calls are TRBV9 and TRBJ2-3; tentatively, D is TRBD2 (6 bases). The V end was cut by 2 bases, the J end by 1 base, with 11 bases between. CDR1 and CDR2 (germline): SGDLS, YYNGEE. The CDR3 is 15 residues long.

In DNA form, the CDR3 reads TGTGCCAGCAGTGAGGTAGTAACGGGAGGGTACAATGAGCAGTTCTTC. Amino acids: CASSEVVTGGYNEQFF. The chain is built from TRBV27 and TRBJ2-1, with TRBD2 matching 8 bases. The germline V gene encodes CDR1 MNHEY and CDR2 SMNVEV (reference sequence). V was clipped by 5 bases and J by 4 bases; unmatched bases: 10. This CDR3 has 16 amino acids.

The V and J genes are TRBV15 and TRBJ2-3; 9 nucleotides align to TRBD2. The ends lost 7 bases at V and 0 bases at J; junction bases unmatched: 5. Germline V gene lookup returns CDR1 LNHNV and CDR2 YYDKDF (reference sequence). The CDR3 is made up of 15 amino acids. The DNA of the CDR3 is TGTGCCACCACCCCGACTAGCGGAAGCACAGATACGCAGTATTTT. This gives the protein CATTPTSGSTDTQYF.

This chain joins TRBV6-1 and TRBJ2-5; 9 nucleotides match TRBD2. Germline loops: CDR1 MNHNS, CDR2 SASEGT. The CDR3 sequence is 15 residues long. V was pared by 3 bases and J by 5 bases, with 7 bases of the junction left unmatched. CDR3 DNA sequence: TGTGCCAGCAGTGACGGGGCGGGAGGGGTGGAGACCCAGTACTTC. Translated: CASSDGAGGVETQYF.

The genes are TRBV4-1 and TRBJ2-1; the match to TRBD2 covers 7 bases. The V segment lost 0 bases and the J segment 7 bases; nucleotides outside the gene matches: 6. CDR1 MGHRA and CDR2 YSYEKL come from the germline V gene. This CDR3 is 15 amino acids long. The CDR3 DNA reads TGCGCCAGCAGCCAAGATCCATTCGGGGGGAATGAGCAGTTCTTC. This translates into CASSQDPFGGNEQFF.

The rearrangement uses TRBV11-3 and TRBJ2-3, with 8 positions matching TRBD1. This CDR3 is built from 15 residues. CDR1 and CDR2 from the germline V gene are SGHNT and YENEEA. V lost 4 bases and J lost 6; bases outside the gene matches: 9. CDR3 region: CASSSYGQGSDTQYF. The DNA for the CDR3 is TGTGCCAGCAGCTCGTACGGACAGGGATCGGATACGCAGTATTTT.

V gene TRBV30 combines with J gene TRBJ2-3; D call uncertain. Germline-derived CDR1 and CDR2 are GTSNPN and SVGIG (reference sequence). V lost 0 bases and J 3 bases, leaving 7 bases between the germline ends. The CDR3 runs 13 residues. The CDR3 region is CAWSVTMTDTQYF. DNA of the CDR3: TGTGCCTGGAGTGTTACCATGACAGATACGCAGTATTTT.

This chain links TRBV27 with TRBJ1-4; possibly TRBD1 for D (5 bases). This CDR3 contains 18 residues. Trimming shortened V by 4 bases and J by 2 bases, and 20 bases separated the two germline ends. Germline CDR1 and CDR2: MNHEY and SMNVEV (reference sequence). The CDR3 loop reads CASSSTHLFRATNEKLFF. The CDR3 DNA is TGTGCCAGCAGTTCTACACACCTCTTCAGGGCGACTAATGAAAAACTGTTTTTT.

V is TRBV15 and J is TRBJ2-1, with TRBD2 matching 10 bases. Trimming at V came to 3 bases and at J to 6 bases, leaving 11 bases not matched to a gene. CDR1 is LNHNV and CDR2 is YYDKDF in the germline V gene (reference sequence). CDR3 size: 17 residues. This CDR3 reads CATSRDVWTSGTNEQFF. The CDR3 DNA reads TGTGCCACCAGCAGGGACGTGTGGACTAGCGGAACCAATGAGCAGTTCTTC. Combining the CDR3 with reference TRBV15 and TRBJ2-1 gives the whole variable domain DAMVIQNPRYQVTQFGKPVTLSCSQTLNHNVMYWYQQKSSQAPKLLFHYYDKDFNNEADTPDNFQSRRPNTSFCFLDIRSPGLGDTAMYLCATSRDVWTSGTNEQFFGPGTRLTVL.

CDR3 in amino acids: CASNNSFRLVAGLQETQYF. The CDR3, as DNA: TGTGCCAGCAACAACTCTTTCCGCCTGGTAGCGGGCCTTCAAGAGACCCAGTACTTC. The V and J genes are TRBV21-1 and TRBJ2-5; whether TRBD2, the table's D call, matches the DNA was not checked. TRBV21-1 is an annotated pseudogene. This CDR3 has 19 residues.

CDR3 region: CASSSDTLPSGNTIYF. In nucleotides, the CDR3 is TGTGCCAGCAGCTCGGATACATTACCGTCTGGAAACACCATATATTTT. The chain joins TRBV11-2 to TRBJ1-3, with D uncertain. In germline, CDR1 is SGHAT, CDR2 FQNNGV. The V gene lost 4 bases and the J gene lost 1 base, with 14 bases spanning the gap. This CDR3 has 16 amino acids.

The DNA of the CDR3 is TGTGCCAGCAGTTTTAACGTAGAAGGATTGTACTTC. It yields the protein CASSFNVEGLYF. The gene calls are TRBV28 and TRBJ2-7; no clear D. V lost 3 bases and J 12 bases, leaving 15 bases between the germline ends. This CDR3 spans 12 amino acids. CDR1 is MDHEN, CDR2 SYDVKM, per germline.

The CDR3 bases are TGTGCCAGCAGCTTAGAATGGGGGCTCGCGTACGAGCAGTACTTC. Its translation is CASSLEWGLAYEQYF. The V and J genes are TRBV7-2 and TRBJ2-7; TRBD1 is a possible D gene (6 bases). Germline loops: CDR1 SGHTA, CDR2 FQGNSA. The V end was cut by 1 base, the J end by 4 bases, with 14 bases between. The CDR3 is 15 amino acids.

The rearrangement links TRBV30 to TRBJ1-1; D unresolved. The CDR3 loop spans 15 amino acids. The ends were cut back, 4 bases at V and 1 base at J, with 16 bases in the middle. Germline CDR1 is GTSNPN and CDR2 is SVGIG (reference sequence). The CDR3 sequence is CAWTPLSVPNTEAFF. The DNA for the CDR3 is TGTGCCTGGACCCCCCTTAGTGTCCCGAACACTGAAGCTTTCTTT.

The chain links TRBV9 to TRBJ2-1, with TRBD2 matching 11 bases. The V gene's germline CDR1 is SGDLS and CDR2 YYNGEE. The CDR3 is 13 amino acids. Trimming at V came to 4 bases and at J to 12 bases, leaving 6 bases not matched to a gene. CDR3 protein: CASSNRGLAGQFF. The CDR3 DNA sequence: TGTGCCAGCAGCAACCGAGGACTAGCGGGGCAGTTCTTC. Full variable domain (outside the CDR3, taken from reference TRBV9 and TRBJ2-1): DSGVTQTPKHLITATGQRVTLRCSPRSGDLSVYWYQQSLDQGLQFLIQYYNGEERAKGNILERFSAQQFPDLHSELNLSSLELGDSALYFCASSNRGLAGQFFGPGTRLTVL.

As to this clone: In the same sample, other DNA sequences code for this CDR3. The V call is TRBV9, the J call TRBJ2-5, with D hard to call. Trimming left V 0 bases short and J 4 bases short, with 4 bases between. The germline CDR1 and CDR2 sequences are SGDLS and YYNGEE. The CDR3 runs 12 residues. CDR3: CASSVAGETQYF. The CDR3 DNA follows: TGTGCCAGCAGCGTAGCTGGAGAGACCCAGTACTTC.

This chain joins TRBV5-1 and TRBJ2-3; 8 positions agree with TRBD2. Trimming removed 4 bases from V and 2 bases from J; junction bases left unmatched: 9. The CDR3 is made up of 16 amino acids. Germline values: CDR1 SGHRS, CDR2 YFSETQ. The CDR3: CASSGERELVTDTQYF. The CDR3 bases are TGCGCCAGCAGCGGGGAGCGGGAGCTTGTCACAGATACGCAGTATTTT.

The J gene is TRBJ1-1, the V gene TRBV9, with 8 nucleotides matching TRBD1. V shed 2 bases, J shed 5 bases, and the junction held 2 bases outside the gene matches. From germline, CDR1 is SGDLS and CDR2 YYNGEE. This CDR3 has 13 residues. The CDR3 region is CASSVYRGTEAFF. The CDR3 region has the DNA TGTGCCAGCAGCGTGTACAGGGGGACTGAAGCTTTCTTT.

This chain connects TRBV27 to TRBJ2-7; perhaps D is TRBD1 or TRBD2 (5 bases each). The CDR3 runs to 16 residues. The V end was cut by 4 bases, the J end by 3 bases, with 19 bases between. CDR1 and CDR2 from the germline V gene are MNHEY and SMNVEV (reference sequence). This chain's CDR3 is CASSYVGVRGLYEQYF. In DNA, the CDR3 is TGTGCCAGCAGTTACGTGGGGGTTCGGGGTCTCTACGAGCAGTACTTC.

About this clone itself: The same CDR3 arises from other DNA sequences in this sample as well. The chain has TRBV19 and TRBJ1-5; D gene unclear. CDR3 size: 15 residues. V shed 2 bases and J shed 4 bases, with 12 bases lying between them. Germline CDR1 LNHDA, CDR2 SQIVND (reference sequence). Here the CDR3 reads CASSIRRQINQPQHF. CDR3 DNA sequence: TGTGCCAGTAGTATACGTCGGCAGATTAATCAGCCCCAGCATTTT.

V and J are TRBV11-2 and TRBJ2-1; 7 bases are a match to TRBD2. This CDR3 is built from 16 residues. In germline, CDR1 is SGHAT, CDR2 FQNNGV. J was trimmed by 5 bases and V by 1 base; bases with no gene match: 8. This CDR3 reads CASSLVVLAEDNEQFF. Written as DNA, the CDR3 is TGTGCCAGCAGCTTAGTTGTTCTAGCGGAGGACAATGAGCAGTTCTTC.

The V and J genes are TRBV4-1 and TRBJ2-7; D is unclear. Germline V gene data show CDR1 as MGHRA and CDR2 as YSYEKL. V was trimmed by 0 bases and J by 6 bases, leaving 9 bases between them. The CDR3 contains 13 residues. CDR3 protein: CASSQEGGREQYF. The CDR3 DNA reads TGCGCCAGCAGCCAAGAGGGTGGGCGCGAGCAGTACTTC.

This clone was detected once. V usage is TRBV29-1 and J usage is TRBJ2-7; 9 bases fit TRBD1. Germline assignment: CDR1 SQVTM and CDR2 ANQGSEA. This CDR3 has 13 amino acids. Trimming took 7 bases from V and 1 from J; bases not matched to a gene: 5. CDR3: CSARQGVSYEQYF. The CDR3 DNA is TGCAGCGCAAGACAGGGGGTATCCTACGAGCAGTACTTC.

Details on this clone: At one end, the junction sequence differs from germline, possibly due to a read error. The chain has TRBV5-1 and TRBJ2-1, with 9 bases aligning to TRBD1. In germline, CDR1 is SGHRS, CDR2 YFSETQ. CDR3 length equals 17 residues. CDR3: CASSLQSNGQGYSEQFF. Written as DNA, the CDR3 is TGCGCCAGCAGCTTGCAGTCTAACGGACAGGGGTACAGTGAGCAGTTCTTC.

This chain joins TRBV6-5 and TRBJ1-5; no clear D. With 0 bases removed from V and 6 bases from J, the gap between germline ends came to 12 bases. Germline assignment: CDR1 MNHEY and CDR2 SVGAGI. The CDR3 spans 15 residues. The CDR3 DNA follows: TGTGCCAGCAGTTACTCGTTCGAGGATGGTCAGCCCCAGCATTTT. The encoded protein is CASSYSFEDGQPQHF.

The chain uses TRBV19 and TRBJ2-2; maybe TRBD2 (6 bases). CDR1 LNHDA and CDR2 SQIVND come from the germline V gene (reference sequence). With 3 bases removed from V and 5 bases from J, the gap between germline ends came to 16 bases. CDR3 size: 16 residues. The DNA for the CDR3 is TGTGCCAGTAGTATCGGTCGGGAGTGGGGTACCGGGGAGCTGTTTTTT. Translation gives CASSIGREWGTGELFF.